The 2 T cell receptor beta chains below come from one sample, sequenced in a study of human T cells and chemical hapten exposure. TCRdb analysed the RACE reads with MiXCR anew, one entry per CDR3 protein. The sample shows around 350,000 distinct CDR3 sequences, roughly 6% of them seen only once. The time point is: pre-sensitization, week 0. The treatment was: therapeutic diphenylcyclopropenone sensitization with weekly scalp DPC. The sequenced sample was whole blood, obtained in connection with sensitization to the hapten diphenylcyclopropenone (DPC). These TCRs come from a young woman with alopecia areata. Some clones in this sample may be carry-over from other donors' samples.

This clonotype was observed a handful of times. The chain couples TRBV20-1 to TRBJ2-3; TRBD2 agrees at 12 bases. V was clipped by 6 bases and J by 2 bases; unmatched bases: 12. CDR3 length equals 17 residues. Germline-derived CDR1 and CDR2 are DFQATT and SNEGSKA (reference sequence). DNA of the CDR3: TGCAGTGCCCCGGAGACTAGCGGGGGCCCATCCACAGATACGCAGTATTTT. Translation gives CSAPETSGGPSTDTQYF.

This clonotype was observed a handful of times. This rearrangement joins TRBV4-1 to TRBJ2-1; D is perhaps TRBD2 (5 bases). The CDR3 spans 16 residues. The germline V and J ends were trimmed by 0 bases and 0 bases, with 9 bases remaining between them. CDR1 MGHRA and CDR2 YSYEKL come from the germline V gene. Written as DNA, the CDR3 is TGCGCCAGCAGCCAAGAGGAGGAAAGCTCCTACAATGAGCAGTTCTTC. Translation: CASSQEEESSYNEQFF.